These 16 T cell receptor beta chains were all obtained from the same sample, sequenced in a study of shared clonotypes between healthy human individuals. TCRdb's table, derived via immunoSEQ multiplex PCR, lists solely in-frame clones and lacks some. This sample has fewer than 850,000 clones, with 90% found just once. Sample: memory CD8+ T cells from PBMCs. Subset described: CD45RO+ cells pooled with CCR7-negative TemRA cells. The receptors here all came from a man aged 18 to 35 in good health. Some clones in this sample may be carry-over from other donors' samples.

This chain joins TRBV19 and TRBJ2-7; D could derive from TRBD1 or TRBD2 (5 bases each). The V gene lost 3 bases and the J gene lost 5 bases, with 17 bases spanning the gap. CDR1 and CDR2 (germline): LNHDA, SQIVND (reference sequence). The CDR3 sequence is 15 residues long. CDR3 amino acids: CASSIYLGPIDEQYF. DNA for the CDR3: TGTGCCAGTAGTATCTATTTGGGACCGATAGACGAGCAGTACTTC.

This sequence joins TRBV4-1 and TRBJ2-1, with TRBD2 identical over 14 bases. There are 18 residues in the CDR3. Losses at the gene ends were 5 bases for V and 3 bases for J; bases not matched to a gene: 9. Germline V lookup: CDR1 MGHRA, CDR2 YSYEKL. In DNA form, the CDR3 reads TGCGCCAGCAGCGATGGACTAGCGGGAGGTTTGGACTACAATGAGCAGTTCTTC. As protein: CASSDGLAGGLDYNEQFF.

As for this clone: The identical CDR3 is also encoded by other nucleotide sequences in the sample. This chain links TRBV19 with TRBJ2-7, with TRBD1 as a possible D gene (6 bases). Germline V gene sequence: CDR1 LNHDA, CDR2 SQIVND (reference sequence). V lost 5 bases, J lost 0 bases, and 8 bases lay in between. The CDR3 sequence is 13 residues long. The CDR3 DNA reads as TGTGCCAGTAGTCCGGACAGCTCCTACGAGCAGTACTTC. Encoded protein: CASSPDSSYEQYF.

This clone was detected once. The genes are TRBV5-8 and TRBJ1-2, with D uncertain. The CDR3 loop spans 15 amino acids. Germline loops: CDR1 SGHTS, CDR2 YDEGEE. Trimming removed 1 base at V and 6 bases at J, with 16 bases between. The CDR3 reads CASSLRIPLRDGYTF. The CDR3 nucleotides read TGTGCCAGCAGCTTGAGAATCCCTTTGAGGGATGGCTACACCTTC.

This clone was recorded only once. Other DNA sequences of this sample code for an identical CDR3. The chain recombines TRBV28 with TRBJ2-2; D tentatively fits TRBD1 or TRBD2 (5 bases each). Germline CDR1 MDHEN, CDR2 SYDVKM. V was pared by 2 bases and J by 7 bases, with 8 bases between. This CDR3 is 13 amino acids long. CDR3 coding DNA: TGTGCCAGCAGTTTAGCAGGGAGCGGGGAGCTGTTTTTT. Protein product: CASSLAGSGELFF. The variable domain in full, with the rest retrieved from reference TRBV28 and TRBJ2-2, is DVKVTQSSRYLVKRTGEKVFLECVQDMDHENMFWYRQDPGLGLRLIYFSYDVKMKEKGDIPEGYSVSREKKERFSLILESASTNQTSMYLCASSLAGSGELFFGEGSRLTVL.

The gene calls are TRBV11-2 and TRBJ2-7; D is possibly TRBD1 or TRBD2 (5 bases each). V lost 6 bases to trimming and J lost 5 bases, with 23 bases between them. Germline-derived CDR1 and CDR2 are SGHAT and FQNNGV. This CDR3 has 16 residues. The CDR3, as DNA: TGTGCCAGCAGGAGTACCCCGGGACCCCTGGGAGACGAGCAGTACTTC. The encoded protein is CASRSTPGPLGDEQYF.

V is TRBV7-9 and J is TRBJ2-7; the D gene is possibly TRBD1 (6 bases). This CDR3 is built from 15 residues. Germline V CDR1 and CDR2: SEHNR, FQNEAQ (reference sequence). The V and J ends lost 2 bases and 7 bases respectively, with 18 bases between them. CDR3 coding DNA: TGTGCCAGCAGCTTATCTCGGACAGCCGCTTTGGAGCAGTACTTC. Its protein is CASSLSRTAALEQYF.

This chain links TRBV5-1 with TRBJ2-5; TRBD2 matches 15 bases. The CDR3 is made up of 16 amino acids. Germline values: CDR1 SGHRS, CDR2 YFSETQ. Trimming removed 5 bases from V and 4 bases from J; junction bases left unmatched: 6. CDR3 residues: CASREEGLAGGETQYF. DNA for the CDR3: TGCGCCAGCAGGGAAGAGGGACTAGCGGGAGGAGAGACCCAGTACTTC. Combining the CDR3 with reference TRBV5-1 and TRBJ2-5 gives the whole variable domain KAGVTQTPRYLIKTRGQQVTLSCSPISGHRSVSWYQQTPGQGLQFLFEYFSETQRNKGNFPGRFSGRQFSNSRSEMNVSTLELGDSALYLCASREEGLAGGETQYFGPGTRLLVL.

The CDR3 sequence: CASKTGASTYEQYF. CDR3 sequence (DNA): TGTGCCAGCAAAACAGGGGCCTCAACCTACGAGCAGTACTTC. The chain has TRBV19 and TRBJ2-7; 7 bases agree with TRBD1. After removal of 9 bases from V and 2 bases from J, the junction contained 10 bases not matched to a gene. CDR3 length: 14 amino acids. Germline V CDR1 and CDR2: LNHDA, SQIVND (reference sequence).

The rearrangement joins TRBV9 to TRBJ1-2; D perhaps matches TRBD1 (5 bases). V was cut by 1 base and J by 3 bases, with 19 bases left in between. CDR3 size: 17 residues. From germline, CDR1 is SGDLS and CDR2 YYNGEE. CDR3: CASSVNYGAGGDYGYTF. CDR3 sequence (DNA): TGTGCCAGCAGCGTAAATTACGGGGCTGGAGGAGACTATGGCTACACCTTC.

The genes are TRBV18 and TRBJ2-1; TRBD2 matches 10 bases. The CDR3 is 16 amino acids. Germline trimming cut 6 bases from V and 3 bases from J; bases unmatched to any gene: 8. Germline CDR1 and CDR2: KGHSH and LQKENI. The DNA for the CDR3 is TGTGCCAGCTCCATCAGCGGGAGGGCCGTCTACAATGAGCAGTTCTTC. Protein: CASSISGRAVYNEQFF.

CDR3 protein: CASRGRGETQYF. The CDR3, as DNA: TGTGCCAGCAGGGGACGGGGAGAGACCCAGTACTTC. V gene TRBV27 combines with J gene TRBJ2-5, with D perhaps being TRBD1 or TRBD2 (5 bases each). The ends were cut back, 6 bases at V and 4 bases at J, with 9 bases in the middle. There are 12 residues in the CDR3. The germline gives CDR1 MNHEY, CDR2 SMNVEV (reference sequence).

The chain joins TRBV27 to TRBJ2-1; the match to TRBD2 covers 12 bases. V lost 4 bases, J lost 7 bases, and 14 bases stayed unmatched. Germline-derived CDR1 and CDR2 are MNHEY and SMNVEV (reference sequence). This CDR3 comprises 18 residues. This CDR3 reads CASSSKIRLAGVLNEQFF. The CDR3 coding sequence is TGTGCCAGCAGTTCAAAAATCCGACTAGCGGGAGTGTTGAATGAGCAGTTCTTC.

The chain employs TRBV5-1 and TRBJ1-4; D is uncertain. Germline lookup yields CDR1 SGHRS and CDR2 YFSETQ. The CDR3 is 14 amino acids. Trimming cost V 4 bases and J 8 bases, with 15 bases left between them. The CDR3, as DNA: TGCGCCAGCAGCCCCGACGGAGTGGGGGAAAAACTGTTTTTT. Translation gives CASSPDGVGEKLFF. Combining the CDR3 with reference TRBV5-1 and TRBJ1-4 gives the whole variable domain KAGVTQTPRYLIKTRGQQVTLSCSPISGHRSVSWYQQTPGQGLQFLFEYFSETQRNKGNFPGRFSGRQFSNSRSEMNVSTLELGDSALYLCASSPDGVGEKLFFGSGTQLSVL.

The rearrangement joins TRBV6-1 to TRBJ2-1, with 8 bases fitting TRBD1. Germline lookup yields CDR1 MNHNS and CDR2 SASEGT. This CDR3 has 14 residues. Trimming removed 7 bases from V and 5 bases from J; junction bases left unmatched: 7. CDR3 nucleotides: TGTGCCAGCAACCGGGACAGGACTAACAATGAGCAGTTCTTC. Amino acids: CASNRDRTNNEQFF.

V usage is TRBV28 and J usage is TRBJ2-7; D is tentatively TRBD1 or TRBD2 (5 bases each). Germline V gene sequence: CDR1 MDHEN, CDR2 SYDVKM. CDR3 length equals 14 residues. Trimming left V 8 bases short and J 0 bases short, with 14 bases between. CDR3 region: CASRWRGASYEQYF. The CDR3 DNA reads TGTGCCAGCCGATGGAGAGGGGCCTCCTACGAGCAGTACTTC.